These 19 T cell receptor beta chains originate from one sample sequenced in a study of blood T cell repertoires in COVID-19. TCRdb's table, derived via immunoSEQ multiplex PCR, lists solely in-frame clones and lacks some. The sample contains 250,000 to 300,000 clones, 86% of which appear only once. Sequencing was performed on peripheral blood. Receptors were obtained from a young woman with active or convalescent COVID-19.

V gene TRBV2 combines with J gene TRBJ2-7; TRBD1 might be the D (6 bases). The V and J ends lost 8 bases and 0 bases respectively, with 29 bases between them. CDR1 SNHLY and CDR2 FYNNEI come from the germline V gene. The CDR3 loop spans 19 amino acids. CDR3 coding DNA: TGTGCCAGCGTCCAAGATCCCCTCCGGCCAGGGGTCCCCTCCTACGAGCAGTACTTC. Amino acid sequence: CASVQDPLRPGVPSYEQYF.

Regarding this clone: Different DNA sequences within this sample yield the same CDR3. The chain couples TRBV9 to TRBJ1-3; tentatively, D is TRBD1 (5 bases). There are 16 residues in the CDR3. Trimming stripped 2 bases from V and 0 bases from J, with 12 bases between. Germline CDR1 SGDLS, CDR2 YYNGEE. The CDR3 here is CASSVNTGYSGNTIYF. CDR3 coding DNA: TGTGCCAGCAGCGTCAACACAGGATACTCTGGAAACACCATATATTTT. The whole variable domain, filled in from reference TRBV9 and TRBJ1-3, reads DSGVTQTPKHLITATGQRVTLRCSPRSGDLSVYWYQQSLDQGLQFLIQYYNGEERAKGNILERFSAQQFPDLHSELNLSSLELGDSALYFCASSVNTGYSGNTIYFGEGSWLTVV.

The chain combines TRBV28 with TRBJ1-2; 8 bases are a match to TRBD1. Trimming removed 6 bases from V and 8 bases from J; junction bases left unmatched: 11. The CDR3 spans 14 residues. Germline loops: CDR1 MDHEN, CDR2 SYDVKM. CDR3 region: CASSLRQGSWGYTF. In DNA form, the CDR3 reads TGTGCCAGCAGCCTTAGACAGGGGTCTTGGGGCTACACCTTC.

V gene TRBV19 combines with J gene TRBJ1-5, with D perhaps matching TRBD1 (5 bases). The length of the CDR3 is 19 residues. V lost 4 bases and J 6 bases, leaving 28 bases between the germline ends. CDR1 is LNHDA, CDR2 SQIVND, per germline (reference sequence). CDR3 residues: CASSRRGASTNGVSQPQHF. CDR3 bases: TGTGCCAGTAGTAGAAGGGGCGCGTCCACTAATGGGGTCTCTCAGCCCCAGCATTTT.

This chain links TRBV18 with TRBJ1-2, with D possibly TRBD1 on 5 matching bases. The V and J ends lost 1 base and 2 bases respectively, with 11 bases between them. The CDR3 loop spans 15 amino acids. Germline V gene sequence: CDR1 KGHSH, CDR2 LQKENI. CDR3 sequence reads: CASSPLLGLNYGYTF. The DNA for the CDR3 is TGTGCCAGCTCACCACTATTGGGGCTAAACTATGGCTACACCTTC.

The genes are TRBV27 and TRBJ1-1; 7 nucleotides agree with TRBD1. The CDR3 totals 16 residues. The V segment lost 6 bases and the J segment 0 bases; nucleotides outside the gene matches: 10. The germline V gene encodes CDR1 MNHEY and CDR2 SMNVEV (reference sequence). The CDR3 is CASSTQPGGMNTEAFF. The CDR3 DNA reads TGTGCCAGCAGCACCCAACCAGGGGGTATGAACACTGAAGCTTTCTTT.

This clone was picked up one time. The V call is TRBV29-1, the J call TRBJ1-3, with D perhaps matching TRBD1 (5 bases). The CDR3 has 12 amino acids. Deletions cut 7 bases from V and 3 bases from J, with 10 bases between. From germline, CDR1 is SQVTM and CDR2 ANQGSEA. For the CDR3, the DNA is TGCAGCGCGGGAGGGGTTGGAAACACCATATATTTT. Protein product: CSAGGVGNTIYF.

The chain links TRBV4-3 to TRBJ1-2; TRBD1 is a possible D gene (5 bases). This CDR3 spans 15 amino acids. The germline gives CDR1 LGHNA, CDR2 YSLEER. Trimming took off 0 bases at V and 7 bases at J, with 15 bases between the two ends. This CDR3 is CASSQDKGFSSGYTF. The CDR3, as DNA: TGCGCCAGCAGCCAAGACAAGGGGTTTAGTAGTGGCTACACCTTC.

A note on this clone: Other DNA sequences in this specimen translate into the identical CDR3. The chain combines TRBV6-5 with TRBJ2-1; perhaps TRBD2 as D (5 bases). Trimming stripped 0 bases from V and 0 bases from J, with 9 bases between. There are 16 residues in the CDR3. Per the germline V gene, CDR1 is MNHEY and CDR2 is SVGAGI. CDR3 loop: CASSYSTGSSYNEQFF. CDR3 DNA sequence: TGTGCCAGCAGTTACTCGACGGGGAGCTCCTACAATGAGCAGTTCTTC.

The rearrangement links TRBV27 to TRBJ1-1; 8 bases align to TRBD1. Germline values: CDR1 MNHEY, CDR2 SMNVEV (reference sequence). The CDR3 spans 16 residues. Losses at the gene ends were 3 bases for V and 2 bases for J; bases not matched to a gene: 8. This CDR3 is CASSFSPRGRNTEAFF. In DNA form, the CDR3 reads TGTGCCAGCAGTTTCTCTCCCAGGGGGCGAAACACTGAAGCTTTCTTT.

The chain recombines TRBV30 with TRBJ2-1, with D possibly TRBD1 on 5 matching bases. Trimming left V 4 bases short and J 2 bases short, with 15 bases between. This CDR3 spans 15 amino acids. Germline CDR1 reads GTSNPN; CDR2 reads SVGIG (reference sequence). CDR3 DNA: TGTGCCTGGAACCGAAACGGACATACCTACAATGAGCAGTTCTTC. Amino acid sequence: CAWNRNGHTYNEQFF.

The chain employs TRBV11-3 and TRBJ2-7; 8 bases agree with TRBD1. This CDR3 has 15 residues. Germline V lookup: CDR1 SGHNT, CDR2 YENEEA. V was clipped by 1 base and J by 5 bases; unmatched bases: 7. CDR3 in DNA: TGTGCCAGCAGCTTAGGGACAGGACAGGGCGACGAGCAGTACTTC. Translation: CASSLGTGQGDEQYF.

J is TRBJ1-2 and V is TRBV3-1 (or the pseudogene TRBV3-2); perhaps TRBD1 as D (5 bases). The CDR3 covers 14 residues. V shed 0 bases and J shed 4 bases, with 9 bases lying between them. CDR1 is LGHDT, CDR2 YNNKEL, per germline (reference sequence). CDR3 region: CASSQEKGFYGYTF. For the CDR3, the DNA is TGTGCCAGCAGCCAAGAAAAGGGGTTCTATGGCTACACCTTC.

The chain recombines TRBV6-4 with TRBJ1-2, with a weak D call TRBD1 (6 bases). Germline V gives CDR1 MRHNA, CDR2 SNTAGT. This CDR3 is 14 amino acids long. V shed 0 bases and J shed 7 bases, with 12 bases lying between them. The CDR3, as DNA: TGTGCCAGCAGTGACTCACCAGGGGTGGGTGGCTACACCTTC. It is translated as CASSDSPGVGGYTF.

The rearrangement uses TRBV9 and TRBJ2-5; D might be TRBD2 (6 bases). The germline V gene encodes CDR1 SGDLS and CDR2 YYNGEE. CDR3 length: 16 amino acids. V lost 0 bases and J 3 bases, leaving 15 bases between the germline ends. The CDR3 region is CASSVVGGWGKETQYF. The DNA of the CDR3 is TGTGCCAGCAGCGTAGTCGGAGGGTGGGGCAAAGAGACCCAGTACTTC.

The V call is TRBV7-2, the J call TRBJ2-3; D unclear. V lost 4 bases and J lost 2, with 7 bases in between. The CDR3 runs to 13 residues. CDR1 SGHTA and CDR2 FQGNSA come from the germline V gene. Here the CDR3 reads CASSSSTTDTQYF. The CDR3 DNA reads TGTGCCAGCAGCTCATCTACCACAGATACGCAGTATTTT.

CDR3 protein: CASSPGQGKTDTQYF. CDR3 coding DNA: TGTGCCAGCAGCCCTGGACAGGGAAAAACAGATACGCAGTATTTT. The chain is built from TRBV7-8 and TRBJ2-3; 8 positions agree with TRBD1. The CDR3 sequence is 15 residues long. The germline CDR1 and CDR2 sequences are SGHVS and FQNEAQ. V trimming: 5 bases; J trimming: 3 bases; junction bases outside the gene matches: 7.

The J gene is TRBJ1-6, the V gene TRBV5-4; weak D call: TRBD1 (6 bases). The CDR3 has 15 amino acids. Germline V gene lookup returns CDR1 SGHNT and CDR2 YYREEE (reference sequence). Trimming removed 5 bases at V and 6 bases at J, with 15 bases between. The CDR3 DNA reads as TGTGCCAGCAGTCCCTATGGGACAAGTAATTCACCCCTCCACTTT. This encodes CASSPYGTSNSPLHF.

The table lists this clone with a few counts. The J gene is TRBJ1-1, the V gene TRBV6-5; TRBD1 matches 8 bases. The V and J ends lost 8 bases and 4 bases, in that order; junction bases with no gene match: 6. The CDR3 consists of 13 residues. The germline CDR1 and CDR2 sequences are MNHEY and SVGAGI. The CDR3 loop reads CASLQQGGTEAFF. CDR3 DNA: TGTGCCAGCCTTCAACAGGGGGGCACTGAAGCTTTCTTT.